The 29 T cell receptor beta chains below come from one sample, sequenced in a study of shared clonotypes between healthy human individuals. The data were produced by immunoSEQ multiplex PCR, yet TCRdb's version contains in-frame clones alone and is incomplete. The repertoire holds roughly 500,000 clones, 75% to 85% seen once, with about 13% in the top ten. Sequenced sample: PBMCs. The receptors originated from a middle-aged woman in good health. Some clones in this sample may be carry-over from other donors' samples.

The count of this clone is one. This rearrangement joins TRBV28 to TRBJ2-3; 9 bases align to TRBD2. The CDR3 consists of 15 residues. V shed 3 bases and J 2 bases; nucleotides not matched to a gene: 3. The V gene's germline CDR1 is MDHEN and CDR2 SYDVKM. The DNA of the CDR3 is TGTGCCAGCAGTTTCAGCGGGAGGAACACAGATACGCAGTATTTT. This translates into CASSFSGRNTDTQYF.

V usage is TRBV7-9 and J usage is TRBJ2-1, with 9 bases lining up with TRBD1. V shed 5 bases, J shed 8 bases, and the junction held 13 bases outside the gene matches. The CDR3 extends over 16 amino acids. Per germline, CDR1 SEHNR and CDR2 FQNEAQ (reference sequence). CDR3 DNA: TGTGCCAGCAGCGCAACAGGGGGCGCGGGCATAGATGAGCAGTTCTTC. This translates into CASSATGGAGIDEQFF.

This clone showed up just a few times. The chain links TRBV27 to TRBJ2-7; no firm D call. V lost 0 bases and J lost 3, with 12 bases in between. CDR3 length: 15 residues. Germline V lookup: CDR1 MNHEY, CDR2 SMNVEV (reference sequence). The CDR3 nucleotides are TGTGCCAGCAGTTTATCGTGGGGTGGAAACTACGAGCAGTACTTC. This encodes CASSLSWGGNYEQYF.

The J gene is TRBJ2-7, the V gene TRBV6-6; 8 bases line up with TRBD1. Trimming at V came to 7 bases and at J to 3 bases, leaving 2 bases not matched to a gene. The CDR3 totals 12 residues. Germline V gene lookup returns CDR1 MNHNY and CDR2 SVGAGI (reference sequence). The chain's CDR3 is CASNRGDYEQYF. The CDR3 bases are TGTGCCAGCAACAGGGGGGACTACGAGCAGTACTTC.

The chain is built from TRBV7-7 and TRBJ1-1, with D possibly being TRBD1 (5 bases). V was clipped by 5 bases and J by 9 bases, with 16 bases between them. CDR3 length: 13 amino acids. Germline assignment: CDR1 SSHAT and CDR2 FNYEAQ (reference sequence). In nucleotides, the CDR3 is TGTGCCAGCAGCCCAGGGCGGGAGGGAAAAGCTTTCTTT. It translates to CASSPGREGKAFF.

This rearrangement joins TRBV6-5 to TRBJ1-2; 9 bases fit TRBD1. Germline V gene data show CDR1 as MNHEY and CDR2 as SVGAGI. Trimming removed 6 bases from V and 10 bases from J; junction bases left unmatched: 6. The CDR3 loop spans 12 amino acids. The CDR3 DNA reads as TGTGCCAGCAGCCCCGGGACAGGGTCCTACACCTTC. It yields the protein CASSPGTGSYTF.

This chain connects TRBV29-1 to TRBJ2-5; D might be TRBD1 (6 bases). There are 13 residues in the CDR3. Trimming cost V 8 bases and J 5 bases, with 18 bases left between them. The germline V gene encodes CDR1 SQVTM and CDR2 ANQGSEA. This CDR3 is CSSESDRTETQYF. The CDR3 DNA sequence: TGCAGCTCTGAATCCGACAGGACCGAGACCCAGTACTTC.

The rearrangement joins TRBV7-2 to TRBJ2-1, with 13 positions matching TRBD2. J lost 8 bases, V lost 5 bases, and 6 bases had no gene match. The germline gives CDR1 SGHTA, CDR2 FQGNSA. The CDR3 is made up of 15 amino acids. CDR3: CASSPQGLAGDEQFF. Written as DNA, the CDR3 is TGTGCCAGCAGCCCACAAGGACTAGCGGGAGATGAGCAGTTCTTC.

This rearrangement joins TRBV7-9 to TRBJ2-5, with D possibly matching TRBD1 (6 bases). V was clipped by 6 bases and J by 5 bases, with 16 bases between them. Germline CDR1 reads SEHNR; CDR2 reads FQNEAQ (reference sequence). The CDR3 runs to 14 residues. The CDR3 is CASSSTGSVETQYF. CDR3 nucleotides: TGTGCCAGCAGTTCGACAGGTTCCGTGGAGACCCAGTACTTC.

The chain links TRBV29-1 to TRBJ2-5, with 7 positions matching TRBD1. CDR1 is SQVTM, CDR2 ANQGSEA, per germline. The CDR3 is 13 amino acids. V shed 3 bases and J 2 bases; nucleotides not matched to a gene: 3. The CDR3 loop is CSVEGTAQETQYF. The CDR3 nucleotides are TGCAGCGTTGAGGGGACAGCTCAAGAGACCCAGTACTTC.

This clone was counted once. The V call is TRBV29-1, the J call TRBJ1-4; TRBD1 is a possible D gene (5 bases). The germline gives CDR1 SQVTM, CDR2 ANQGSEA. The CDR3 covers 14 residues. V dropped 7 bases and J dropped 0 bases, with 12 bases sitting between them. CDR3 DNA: TGCAGCGCCGGGGACGGTGCAACTAATGAAAAACTGTTTTTT. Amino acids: CSAGDGATNEKLFF.

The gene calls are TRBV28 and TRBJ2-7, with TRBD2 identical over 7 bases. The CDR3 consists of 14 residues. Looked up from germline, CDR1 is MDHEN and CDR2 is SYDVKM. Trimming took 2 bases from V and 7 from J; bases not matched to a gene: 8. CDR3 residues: CASSLVAGAGEQYF. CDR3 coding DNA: TGTGCCAGCAGTTTAGTGGCGGGAGCCGGGGAGCAGTACTTC.

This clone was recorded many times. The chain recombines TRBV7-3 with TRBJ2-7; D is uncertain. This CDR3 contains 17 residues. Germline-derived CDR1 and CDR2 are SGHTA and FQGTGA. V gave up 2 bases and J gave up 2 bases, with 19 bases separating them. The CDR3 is CASSLEVGLHVPYEQYF. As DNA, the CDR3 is TGTGCCAGCAGCTTAGAGGTCGGTCTTCATGTCCCCTACGAGCAGTACTTC.

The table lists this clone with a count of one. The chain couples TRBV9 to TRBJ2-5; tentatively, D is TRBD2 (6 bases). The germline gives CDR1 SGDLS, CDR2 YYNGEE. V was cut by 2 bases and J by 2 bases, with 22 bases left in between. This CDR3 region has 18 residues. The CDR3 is CASSVQTSGRDRQETQYF. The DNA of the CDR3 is TGTGCCAGCAGCGTCCAGACTAGTGGGCGGGACCGACAAGAGACCCAGTACTTC.

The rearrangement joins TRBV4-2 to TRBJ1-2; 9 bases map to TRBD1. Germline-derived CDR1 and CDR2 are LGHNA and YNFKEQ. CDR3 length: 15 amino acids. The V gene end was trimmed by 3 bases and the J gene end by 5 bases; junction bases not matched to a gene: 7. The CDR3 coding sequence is TGTGCCAGCAGCCACCTGGGGACAGGGCAATATGGCTACACCTTC. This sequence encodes CASSHLGTGQYGYTF.

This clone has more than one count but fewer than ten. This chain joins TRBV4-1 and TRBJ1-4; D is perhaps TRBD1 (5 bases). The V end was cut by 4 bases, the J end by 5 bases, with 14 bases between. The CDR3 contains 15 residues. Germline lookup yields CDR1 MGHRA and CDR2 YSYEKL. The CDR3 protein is CASSLNSGRNEKLFF. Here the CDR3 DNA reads TGCGCCAGCAGCCTGAATTCGGGACGGAATGAAAAACTGTTTTTT.

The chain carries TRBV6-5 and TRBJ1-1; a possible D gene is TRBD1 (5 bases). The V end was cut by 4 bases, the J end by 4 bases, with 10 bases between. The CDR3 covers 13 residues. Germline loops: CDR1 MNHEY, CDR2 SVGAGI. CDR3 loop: CASSSLGGTEAFF. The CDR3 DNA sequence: TGTGCCAGCAGTTCCCTCGGGGGCACTGAAGCTTTCTTT.

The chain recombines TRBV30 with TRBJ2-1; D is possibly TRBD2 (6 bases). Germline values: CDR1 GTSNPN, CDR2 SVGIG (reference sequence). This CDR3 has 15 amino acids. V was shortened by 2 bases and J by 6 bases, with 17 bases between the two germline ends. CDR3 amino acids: CAWSRAGLAFNEQFF. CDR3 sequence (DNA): TGTGCCTGGAGTAGGGCGGGACTGGCCTTCAATGAGCAGTTCTTC.

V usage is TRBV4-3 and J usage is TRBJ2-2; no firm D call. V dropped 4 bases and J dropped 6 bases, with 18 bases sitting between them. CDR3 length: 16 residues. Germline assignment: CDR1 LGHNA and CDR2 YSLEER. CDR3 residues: CASSPAPRLKPGELFF. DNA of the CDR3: TGCGCCAGCAGCCCCGCGCCGCGCCTAAAACCCGGGGAGCTGTTTTTT.

In nucleotides, the CDR3 is TGTGCCAGTAGTGTTGGGACAGTACTACCCTACGAGCAGTACTTC. This encodes CASSVGTVLPYEQYF. The J gene is TRBJ2-7, the V gene TRBV19; 7 nucleotides agree with TRBD1. The V gene end was trimmed by 5 bases and the J gene end by 2 bases; junction bases not matched to a gene: 9. The length of the CDR3 is 15 residues. Per the germline V gene, CDR1 is LNHDA and CDR2 is SQIVND (reference sequence). The full variable domain, completed using reference TRBV19 and TRBJ2-7, is DGGITQSPKYLFRKEGQNVTLSCEQNLNHDAMYWYRQDPGQGLRLIYYSQIVNDFQKGDIAEGYSVSREKKESFPLTVTSAQKNPTAFYLCASSVGTVLPYEQYFGPGTRLTVT.

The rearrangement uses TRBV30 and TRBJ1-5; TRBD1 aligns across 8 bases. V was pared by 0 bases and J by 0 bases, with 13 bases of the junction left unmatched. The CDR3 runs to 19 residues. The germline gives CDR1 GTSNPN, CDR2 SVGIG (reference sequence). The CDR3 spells CAWSVSGTGVRYSNQPQHF. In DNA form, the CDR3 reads TGTGCCTGGAGTGTAAGTGGGACAGGAGTGAGGTATAGCAATCAGCCCCAGCATTTT.

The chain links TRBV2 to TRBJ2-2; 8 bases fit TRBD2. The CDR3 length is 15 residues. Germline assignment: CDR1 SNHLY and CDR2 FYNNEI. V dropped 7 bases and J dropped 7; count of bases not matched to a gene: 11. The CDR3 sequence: CASKYEAGAVGELFF. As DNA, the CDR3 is TGTGCCAGCAAGTATGAAGCGGGAGCTGTCGGGGAGCTGTTTTTT. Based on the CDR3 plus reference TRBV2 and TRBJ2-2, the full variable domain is EPEVTQTPSHQVTQMGQEVILRCVPISNHLYFYWYRQILGQKVEFLVSFYNNEISEKSEIFDDQFSVERPDGSNFTLKIRSTKLEDSAMYFCASKYEAGAVGELFFGEGSRLTVL.

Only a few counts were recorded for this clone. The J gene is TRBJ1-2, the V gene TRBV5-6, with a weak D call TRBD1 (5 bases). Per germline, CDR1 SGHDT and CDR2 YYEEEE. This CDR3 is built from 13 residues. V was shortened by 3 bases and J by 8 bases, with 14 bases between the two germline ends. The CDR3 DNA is TGTGCCAGCAGCTCGTGGTCAGGGAGAGGCTACACCTTC. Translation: CASSSWSGRGYTF.

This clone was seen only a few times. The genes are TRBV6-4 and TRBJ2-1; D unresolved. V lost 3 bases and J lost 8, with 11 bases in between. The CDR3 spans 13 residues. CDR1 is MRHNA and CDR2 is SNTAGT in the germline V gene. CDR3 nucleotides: TGTGCCAGCAGTGAGAGTCAGAGCTATGAGCAGTTCTTC. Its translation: CASSESQSYEQFF.

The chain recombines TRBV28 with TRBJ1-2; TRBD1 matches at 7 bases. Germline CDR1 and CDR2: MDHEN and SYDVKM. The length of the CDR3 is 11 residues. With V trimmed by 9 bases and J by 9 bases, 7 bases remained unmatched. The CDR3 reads CASRTGPRYTF. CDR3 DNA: TGTGCCAGTAGGACAGGTCCTCGCTACACCTTC.

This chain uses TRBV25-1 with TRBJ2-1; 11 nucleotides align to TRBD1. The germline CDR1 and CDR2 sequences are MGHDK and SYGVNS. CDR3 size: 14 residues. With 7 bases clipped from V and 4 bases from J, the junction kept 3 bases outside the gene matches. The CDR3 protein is CASTGTGGYNEQFF. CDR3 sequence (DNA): TGTGCCAGCACCGGGACAGGGGGTTACAATGAGCAGTTCTTC.

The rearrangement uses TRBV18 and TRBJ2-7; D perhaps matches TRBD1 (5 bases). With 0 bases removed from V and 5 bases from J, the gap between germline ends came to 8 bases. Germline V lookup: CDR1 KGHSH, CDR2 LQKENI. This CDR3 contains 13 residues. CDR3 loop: CASSPPSRDEQYF. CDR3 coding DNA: TGTGCCAGCTCACCACCGAGCAGGGACGAGCAGTACTTC. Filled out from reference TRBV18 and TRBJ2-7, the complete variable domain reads NAGVMQNPRHLVRRRGQEARLRCSPMKGHSHVYWYRQLPEEGLKFMVYLQKENIIDESGMPKERFSAEFPKEGPSILRIQQVVRGDSAAYFCASSPPSRDEQYFGPGTRLTVT.

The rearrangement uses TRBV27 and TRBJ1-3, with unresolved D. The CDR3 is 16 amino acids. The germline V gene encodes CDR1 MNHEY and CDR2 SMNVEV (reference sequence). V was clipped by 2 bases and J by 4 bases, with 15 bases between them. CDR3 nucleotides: TGTGCCAGCAGTTTAAGGGTTCCCGTCTTAGGAAACACCATATATTTT. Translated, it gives CASSLRVPVLGNTIYF.

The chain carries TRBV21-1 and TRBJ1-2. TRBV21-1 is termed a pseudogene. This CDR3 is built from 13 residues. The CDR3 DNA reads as TGTGCCAGCAGCTTTTTCTATCACTATGGCTACACCTTC. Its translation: CASSFFYHYGYTF.